In this sample, the clone carrying this TCR beta chain turned up a few times. Its specificity is not known. One end of the junction fails to match germline, which may point to a read error. The data were taken from a study of T cells in Graves' hyperthyroidism and ophthalmopathy. Regions amplified from RNA transcripts were the TCR beta CDR3 regions. Primed by the HTBI set, a first-round RT-PCR was run on the TCR CDR3. TCRdb passed the multiplex PCR reads through MiXCR, listing each CDR3 protein once. The sample has hundreds of thousands of distinct CDR3 sequences; more than 20% are singletons. The CDR3 runs 18 residues. CDR1 is SSHAT, CDR2 FNYEAQ, per germline (reference sequence). The study's findings and limits: Blood also showed most of the thyroid clonotypes that were expanded above 0.001.

This TCR was recovered from a woman between 40 and 50 years old with Graves' ophthalmopathy. The genes are TRBV7-7 and TRBJ1-6; D might be TRBD1 (6 bases). The sequenced sample consisted of blood. The DNA of the CDR3 is TGTGCTAGCAGCCCGGAGGGACATTCGAGCTCCTATAATTCACCCCTCCACTTT. Amino acids: CASSPEGHSSSYNSPLHF.